One and the same sample provided the 17 T cell receptor beta chains below, sequenced in a study of human T cells and chemical hapten exposure. TCRdb called the RACE reads again in MiXCR, with one record for every CDR3 protein. Here the sample spans about 120,000 distinct CDR3 sequences, about 11% being singletons. Time point here: patch test 3, about 24 weeks after DPC sensitization. Treatment: therapeutic diphenylcyclopropenone sensitization with weekly scalp DPC. Source: whole blood, taken in connection with sensitization to the hapten diphenylcyclopropenone (DPC). The receptors were sampled from a woman in her forties or fifties with alopecia areata. Some clones in this sample may be carry-over from other donors' samples.

In this sample, this clonotype turned up a few times. The gene calls are TRBV20-1 and TRBJ1-5; the D gene is possibly TRBD1 (5 bases). Trimming left V 1 base short and J 7 bases short, with 20 bases between. Germline values: CDR1 DFQATT, CDR2 SNEGSKA (reference sequence). This CDR3 region has 16 residues. The CDR3 region has the DNA TGCAGTGCTAGAGGGGGCTTAAGCTCCGAGGGACAGCCCCAGCATTTT. This gives the protein CSARGGLSSEGQPQHF.

The gene calls are TRBV7-2 and TRBJ2-7; TRBD1 matches at 9 bases. The CDR3 covers 15 residues. CDR1 and CDR2 (germline): SGHTA, FQGNSA. Germline trimming cut 5 bases from V and 2 bases from J; bases unmatched to any gene: 7. In DNA, the CDR3 is TGTGCCAGCAGCCCCGGGACAGGGCTCCCCTACGAGCAGTACTTC. It encodes CASSPGTGLPYEQYF. The full variable domain, its missing parts supplied by reference TRBV7-2 and TRBJ2-7, is GAGVSQSPSNKVTEKGKDVELRCDPISGHTALYWYRQSLGQGLEFLIYFQGNSAPDKSGLPSDRFSAERTGGSVSTLTIQRTQQEDSAVYLCASSPGTGLPYEQYFGPGTRLTVT.

This chain uses TRBV12-3 or TRBV12-4 with TRBJ1-2; 7 positions match TRBD1. The CDR3 extends over 13 amino acids. Trimming removed 7 bases from V and 7 bases from J; junction bases left unmatched: 9. CDR3 region: CASTEDRARGYTF. CDR3 DNA: TGTGCCAGCACCGAAGACAGGGCTCGTGGCTACACCTTC.

This clonotype has ten or more counts. The chain employs TRBV2 and TRBJ2-3, with D uncertain. Trimming shortened V by 2 bases and J by 0 bases, and 9 bases separated the two germline ends. Germline CDR1 SNHLY, CDR2 FYNNEI. This CDR3 has 15 residues. The CDR3 nucleotides read TGTGCCAGCAGTGAATTGGGAAGTAGCACAGATACGCAGTATTTT. Translation: CASSELGSSTDTQYF.

The table lists this clonotype with a few counts. V gene TRBV27 combines with J gene TRBJ2-7; D ambiguous. The CDR3 runs 13 residues. Trimming removed 5 bases from V and 2 bases from J, with 10 bases in between. Germline V gene data show CDR1 as MNHEY and CDR2 as SMNVEV (reference sequence). CDR3 nucleotide sequence: TGTGCCAGCAGTCCTGGGGTGGCCTACGAGCAGTACTTC. This sequence encodes CASSPGVAYEQYF.

The sample holds a few counts of this clonotype. The chain links TRBV29-1 to TRBJ2-1; D is uncertain. Trimming removed 3 bases from V and 0 bases from J, with 12 bases in between. Germline V gene lookup returns CDR1 SQVTM and CDR2 ANQGSEA. CDR3 length: 15 residues. Written as DNA, the CDR3 is TGCAGCGTTGACGGGCAGGAGAGCTCCTACAATGAGCAGTTCTTC. This translates into CSVDGQESSYNEQFF.

The chain combines TRBV6-1 with TRBJ1-1; 9 nucleotides align to TRBD1. CDR3 length equals 13 residues. J gave up 7 bases and V 2 bases, and 2 bases lay outside the gene matches. Germline CDR1 reads MNHNS; CDR2 reads SASEGT. The CDR3 coding sequence is TGTGCCAGCAGTGAACAGGACAGGGGTGAAGCTTTCTTT. It is translated as CASSEQDRGEAFF.

The CDR3, as DNA: TGTGCCAGCAGCCGAGGCACCGGGGAGCTGTTTTTT. This translates into CASSRGTGELFF. The chain combines TRBV11-2 with TRBJ2-2; D gene uncertain. Looked up from germline, CDR1 is SGHAT and CDR2 is FQNNGV. V was trimmed by 5 bases and J by 4 bases, leaving 5 bases between them. The CDR3 has 12 residues.

This clonotype showed up just a few times. This rearrangement joins TRBV27 to TRBJ2-7; D is possibly TRBD1 (6 bases). Germline lookup yields CDR1 MNHEY and CDR2 SMNVEV (reference sequence). Trimming left V 4 bases short and J 7 bases short, with 14 bases between. The CDR3 covers 13 residues. The CDR3 is CASSSPGTREQYF. The DNA for the CDR3 is TGTGCCAGCAGTTCACCCGGGACAAGGGAGCAGTACTTC.

This clonotype was detected many times. J is TRBJ2-7 and V is TRBV28, with unresolved D. The V end was cut by 1 base, the J end by 7 bases, with 11 bases between. CDR3 length: 13 residues. Germline V gives CDR1 MDHEN, CDR2 SYDVKM. DNA of the CDR3: TGTGCCAGCAGTTTATTGGCCCCGGCTGAGCAGTACTTC. It translates to CASSLLAPAEQYF.

This clonotype was found many times. The J gene is TRBJ2-3, the V gene TRBV7-9, with D unresolved. The germline V gene encodes CDR1 SEHNR and CDR2 FQNEAQ (reference sequence). V was shortened by 5 bases and J by 8 bases, with 11 bases between the two germline ends. The CDR3 is 12 amino acids. The CDR3 reads CASSLTDVTQYF. The CDR3 DNA sequence: TGTGCCAGCAGCCTCACGGACGTTACGCAGTATTTT.

V is TRBV20-1 and J is TRBJ2-6, with D hard to call. CDR1 and CDR2 from the germline V gene are DFQATT and SNEGSKA (reference sequence). This CDR3 region has 15 residues. V was clipped by 5 bases and J by 1 base, with 12 bases between them. The CDR3 region has the DNA TGCAGTGCTCCAGTGAGACCGTCTGGGGCCAACGTCCTGACTTTC. Translated: CSAPVRPSGANVLTF.

This clonotype has a count of ten or more. Here the CDR3 reads CASSQDKGKSAPLHF. As DNA, the CDR3 is TGTGCCAGCAGCCAAGATAAGGGGAAATCGGCACCCCTCCACTTT. The chain joins TRBV4-2 to TRBJ1-6; TRBD1 might be the D (5 bases). Germline V gene lookup returns CDR1 LGHNA and CDR2 YNFKEQ. The CDR3 spans 15 residues. Deletions cut 0 bases from V and 11 bases from J, with 14 bases between.

This clonotype was counted many times. The rearrangement joins TRBV30 to TRBJ1-1; TRBD1 matches 11 bases. The CDR3 is made up of 20 amino acids. Germline CDR1 GTSNPN, CDR2 SVGIG (reference sequence). Unmatched junction bases numbered 16, after V lost 1 base and J lost 0 bases. Here the CDR3 reads CAWSAPRSTGTGGMNTEAFF. The CDR3 DNA follows: TGTGCCTGGAGTGCCCCTCGCAGCACCGGGACAGGGGGGATGAACACTGAAGCTTTCTTT.

This clonotype was seen only a few times. The chain employs TRBV29-1 and TRBJ2-5, with D perhaps TRBD1 or TRBD2 (5 bases each). In germline, CDR1 is SQVTM, CDR2 ANQGSEA. The V and J ends lost 8 bases and 5 bases respectively, with 18 bases between them. The CDR3 loop spans 13 amino acids. CDR3 residues: CSSGAAPGETQYF. CDR3 DNA: TGCAGCTCCGGGGCGGCCCCGGGGGAGACCCAGTACTTC.

V is TRBV20-1 and J is TRBJ1-2; TRBD1 matches at 10 bases. In germline, CDR1 is DFQATT, CDR2 SNEGSKA (reference sequence). The V segment lost 7 bases and the J segment 6 bases; nucleotides outside the gene matches: 8. The CDR3 totals 13 residues. CDR3 in DNA: TGCAGTGTCCGGACAGGGGGGTGGAATGGCTACACCTTC. It yields the protein CSVRTGGWNGYTF.

This clonotype was counted ten times or more. The chain uses TRBV29-1 and TRBJ1-1; 8 nucleotides match TRBD1. The CDR3 length is 13 residues. The V segment lost 6 bases and the J segment 0 bases; nucleotides outside the gene matches: 3. In germline, CDR1 is SQVTM, CDR2 ANQGSEA. DNA for the CDR3: TGCAGCGTCGGGGACAGGATGAACACTGAAGCTTTCTTT. Protein product: CSVGDRMNTEAFF.